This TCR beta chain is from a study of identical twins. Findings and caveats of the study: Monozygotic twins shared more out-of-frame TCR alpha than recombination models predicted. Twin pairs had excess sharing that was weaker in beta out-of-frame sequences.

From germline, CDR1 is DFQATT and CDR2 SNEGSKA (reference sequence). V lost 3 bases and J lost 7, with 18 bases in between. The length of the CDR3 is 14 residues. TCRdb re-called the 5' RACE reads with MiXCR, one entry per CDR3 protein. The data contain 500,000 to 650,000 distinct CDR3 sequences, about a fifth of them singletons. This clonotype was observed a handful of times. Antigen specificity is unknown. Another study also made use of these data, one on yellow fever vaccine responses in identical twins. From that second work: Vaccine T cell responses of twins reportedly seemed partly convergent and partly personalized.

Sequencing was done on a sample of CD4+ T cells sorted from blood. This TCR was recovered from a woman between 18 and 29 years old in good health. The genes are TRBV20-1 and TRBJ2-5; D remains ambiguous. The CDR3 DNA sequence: TGCAGTGCTAGTTGGGTCGCTGTCTCGGCGACCCAGTACTTC. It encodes CSASWVAVSATQYF.